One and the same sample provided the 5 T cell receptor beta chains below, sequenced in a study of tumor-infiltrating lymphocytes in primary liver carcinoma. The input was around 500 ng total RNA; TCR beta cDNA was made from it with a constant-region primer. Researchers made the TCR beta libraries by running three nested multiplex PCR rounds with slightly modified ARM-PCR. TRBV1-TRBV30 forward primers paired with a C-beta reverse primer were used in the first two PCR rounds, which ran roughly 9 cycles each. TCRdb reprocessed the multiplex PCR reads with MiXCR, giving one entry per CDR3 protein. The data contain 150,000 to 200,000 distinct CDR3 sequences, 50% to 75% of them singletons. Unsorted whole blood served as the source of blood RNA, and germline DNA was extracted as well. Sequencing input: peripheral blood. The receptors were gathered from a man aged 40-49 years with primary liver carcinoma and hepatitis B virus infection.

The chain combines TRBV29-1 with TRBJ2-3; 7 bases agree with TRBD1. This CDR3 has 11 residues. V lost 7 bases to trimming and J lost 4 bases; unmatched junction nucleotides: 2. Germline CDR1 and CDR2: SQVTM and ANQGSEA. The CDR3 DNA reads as TGCAGCGCTGGGACAGCAGATACGCAGTATTTT. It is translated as CSAGTADTQYF.

CDR3 DNA: TGTGCCAGCAGTGAAGGTCCGGGTTGGGGAACAGATACGCAGTATTTT. Its protein product is CASSEGPGWGTDTQYF. The chain recombines TRBV6-1 with TRBJ2-3; D uncertain. V was cut by 1 base and J by 3 bases, with 14 bases left in between. Germline CDR1 is MNHNS and CDR2 is SASEGT. The CDR3 runs 16 residues.

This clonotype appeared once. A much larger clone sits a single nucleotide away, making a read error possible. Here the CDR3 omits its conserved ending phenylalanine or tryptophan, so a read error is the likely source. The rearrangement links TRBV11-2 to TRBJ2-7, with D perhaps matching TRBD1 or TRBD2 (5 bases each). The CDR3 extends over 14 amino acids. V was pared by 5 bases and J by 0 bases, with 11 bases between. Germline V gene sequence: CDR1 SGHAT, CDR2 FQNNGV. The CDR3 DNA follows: TGTGCCAGCAGCCCACGGGGCACCTCCTACGAGCAGTACTCC. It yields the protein CASSPRGTSYEQYS.

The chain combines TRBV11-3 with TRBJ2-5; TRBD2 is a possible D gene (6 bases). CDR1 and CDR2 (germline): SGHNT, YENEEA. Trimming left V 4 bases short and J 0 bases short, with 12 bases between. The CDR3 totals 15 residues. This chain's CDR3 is CASSSRRGYQETQYF. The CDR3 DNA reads TGTGCCAGCAGCTCCCGTCGGGGGTACCAAGAGACCCAGTACTTC.

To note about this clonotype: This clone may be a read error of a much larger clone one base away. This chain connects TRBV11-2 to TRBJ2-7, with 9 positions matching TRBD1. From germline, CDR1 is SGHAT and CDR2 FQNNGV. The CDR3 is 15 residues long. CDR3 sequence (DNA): TGTGCCAGCAACCCCTTGGACAGGGGTGGCTACAAGCAGTACTTC. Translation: CASNPLDRGGYKQYF. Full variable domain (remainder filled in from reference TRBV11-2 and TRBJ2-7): EAGVAQSPRYKIIEKRQSVAFWCNPISGHATLYWYQQILGQGPKLLIQFQNNGVVDDSQLPKDRFSAERLKGVDSTLKIQPAKLEDSAVYLCASNPLDRGGYKQYFGPGTRLTVT.